Listed below are T cell receptor beta chains from one sample, sequenced in a study of OX40 agonist ivuxolimab in advanced cancers. Assay used: immunoSEQ multiplex PCR; TCRdb lists only in-frame clones, some missing. The sample includes more than 50,000 clones, about nine tenths of them seen just once. The sample in question was CD4+ or CD8+ T cells sorted from blood, obtained in a trial of the OX40 agonist ivuxolimab. The receptors stem from an adult with an advanced solid tumor such as melanoma, head and neck, liver or kidney cancer. Both conserved end residues are part of each CDR3. Fields, in order: J gene, CDR3 length, clone size, V gene, D gene, CDR3 protein, CDR3 DNA. D genes are given only for firm matches. Rows give clone size only sometimes, using once, few, many, or a class for an expanded clone.

j_call: TRBJ1-1
cdr3_length: 12
clone_size: .
v_call: TRBV5-1
d_call: .
cdr3_aa: CASSLDLTEAFF
cdr3_nt: TGCGCCAGCAGCTTGGACCTTACTGAAGCTTTCTTT

j_call: TRBJ2-2
cdr3_length: 16
clone_size: .
v_call: TRBV2
d_call: .
cdr3_aa: CASLLSGQVNTGELFF
cdr3_nt: TGTGCCAGCCTCTTGTCCGGGCAGGTCAACACCGGGGAGCTGTTTTTT

j_call: TRBJ1-3
cdr3_length: 16
clone_size: few
v_call: TRBV4-1
d_call: TRBD1
cdr3_aa: CASSQGTGPSGNTIYF
cdr3_nt: TGCGCCAGCAGCCAAGGGACAGGACCCTCTGGAAACACCATATATTTT

j_call: TRBJ2-7
cdr3_length: 14
clone_size: .
v_call: TRBV7-8
d_call: TRBD1
cdr3_aa: CASSSGQGFNEQYF
cdr3_nt: TGTGCCAGCAGCTCAGGACAGGGCTTCAACGAGCAGTACTTC

j_call: TRBJ2-5
cdr3_length: 13
clone_size: few
v_call: TRBV5-6
d_call: .
cdr3_aa: CASSLGSEETQYF
cdr3_nt: TGTGCCAGCAGCTTGGGTTCGGAGGAGACCCAGTACTTC

j_call: TRBJ1-2
cdr3_length: 14
clone_size: .
v_call: TRBV28
d_call: .
cdr3_aa: CASSRQGGSYGYTF
cdr3_nt: TGTGCCAGCAGTCGCCAGGGAGGGTCCTATGGCTACACCTTC

j_call: TRBJ1-1
cdr3_length: 15
clone_size: few
v_call: TRBV18
d_call: TRBD1
cdr3_aa: CASSPMGTVNTEAFF
cdr3_nt: TGTGCCAGCTCACCTATGGGGACAGTGAACACTGAAGCTTTCTTT

j_call: TRBJ1-2
cdr3_length: 13
clone_size: .
v_call: TRBV30
d_call: TRBD1
cdr3_aa: CAGTRTGGDGYTF
cdr3_nt: TGTGCCGGAACTAGGACAGGAGGCGATGGCTACACCTTC

j_call: TRBJ1-5
cdr3_length: 15
clone_size: .
v_call: TRBV2
d_call: .
cdr3_aa: CASSGSQGGNQPQHF
cdr3_nt: TGTGCCAGCAGTGGCTCTCAAGGGGGCAATCAGCCCCAGCATTTT

j_call: TRBJ2-7
cdr3_length: 13
clone_size: .
v_call: TRBV14
d_call: .
cdr3_aa: CASSQDRRNEQYF
cdr3_nt: TGTGCCAGCAGCCAAGATCGTCGAAACGAGCAGTACTTC

j_call: TRBJ1-5
cdr3_length: 12
clone_size: .
v_call: TRBV2
d_call: TRBD1
cdr3_aa: CASGEQGSPQHF
cdr3_nt: TGTGCCAGCGGGGAACAGGGGTCGCCCCAGCATTTT

j_call: TRBJ1-1
cdr3_length: 15
clone_size: .
v_call: TRBV6-1
d_call: .
cdr3_aa: CASRGFGALNTEAFF
cdr3_nt: TGTGCCAGCAGGGGGTTCGGGGCCTTGAACACTGAAGCTTTCTTT

j_call: TRBJ1-4
cdr3_length: 14
clone_size: .
v_call: TRBV2
d_call: .
cdr3_aa: CASRGEQVGEKLFF
cdr3_nt: TGTGCCAGTAGGGGGGAGCAGGTCGGCGAAAAACTGTTTTTT

j_call: TRBJ1-4
cdr3_length: 15
clone_size: .
v_call: TRBV28
d_call: .
cdr3_aa: CASSFQPATNEKLFF
cdr3_nt: TGTGCCAGCAGTTTCCAGCCTGCAACTAATGAAAAACTGTTTTTT

j_call: TRBJ2-1
cdr3_length: 12
clone_size: .
v_call: TRBV2
d_call: .
cdr3_aa: CASKLQEGGQFF
cdr3_nt: TGTGCCAGCAAACTACAGGAAGGCGGGCAGTTCTTC

j_call: TRBJ2-3
cdr3_length: 14
clone_size: .
v_call: TRBV29-1
d_call: TRBD1
cdr3_aa: CSVITDRGADTQYF
cdr3_nt: TGCAGCGTGATCACTGACAGGGGAGCAGATACGCAGTATTTT

j_call: TRBJ2-5
cdr3_length: 16
clone_size: .
v_call: TRBV5-1
d_call: .
cdr3_aa: CASSLGARSVWETQYF
cdr3_nt: TGCGCCAGCAGCCTGGGGGCCCGGTCTGTATGGGAGACCCAGTACTTC

j_call: TRBJ2-4
cdr3_length: 16
clone_size: .
v_call: TRBV28
d_call: .
cdr3_aa: CASSPSSKLAKNIQYF
cdr3_nt: TGTGCCAGCAGCCCGAGCTCTAAACTAGCCAAAAACATTCAGTACTTC

j_call: TRBJ2-3
cdr3_length: 11
clone_size: .
v_call: TRBV10-2
d_call: .
cdr3_aa: CASGYTDTQYF
cdr3_nt: TGCGCCAGCGGGTACACAGATACGCAGTATTTT

j_call: TRBJ2-3
cdr3_length: 15
clone_size: .
v_call: TRBV2
d_call: TRBD2
cdr3_aa: CASRTTSGSTDTQYF
cdr3_nt: TGTGCCAGCAGAACGACTAGCGGGAGCACAGATACGCAGTATTTT

j_call: TRBJ2-7
cdr3_length: 14
clone_size: once
v_call: TRBV7-9
d_call: .
cdr3_aa: CASSFLGAGSEQYF
cdr3_nt: TGTGCCAGCAGCTTCCTTGGGGCGGGGAGCGAGCAGTACTTC

j_call: TRBJ2-7
cdr3_length: 14
clone_size: .
v_call: TRBV10-3
d_call: TRBD2
cdr3_aa: CATQSREGPYEQYF
cdr3_nt: TGTGCCACCCAGTCGCGGGAGGGCCCCTACGAGCAGTACTTC

j_call: TRBJ1-5
cdr3_length: 15
clone_size: once
v_call: TRBV21-1
d_call: .
cdr3_aa: CASSKGPRVGQPQHF
cdr3_nt: TGTGCCAGCAGCAAAGGGCCCAGGGTGGGTCAGCCCCAGCATTTT

j_call: TRBJ1-3
cdr3_length: 16
clone_size: .
v_call: TRBV7-9
d_call: .
cdr3_aa: CASSFPGTSSGNTIYF
cdr3_nt: TGTGCCAGCAGCTTCCCAGGGACAAGCTCTGGAAACACCATATATTTT

j_call: TRBJ1-6
cdr3_length: 14
clone_size: few
v_call: TRBV14
d_call: .
cdr3_aa: CASSQRQLNSPLHF
cdr3_nt: TGTGCCAGCAGCCAAAGACAGCTGAATTCACCCCTCCACTTT

j_call: TRBJ2-1
cdr3_length: 16
clone_size: .
v_call: TRBV18
d_call: .
cdr3_aa: CASSPTIGGPKTEQFF
cdr3_nt: TGTGCCAGCTCTCCGACCATAGGGGGACCCAAAACCGAGCAGTTCTTC

j_call: TRBJ2-7
cdr3_length: 14
clone_size: .
v_call: TRBV5-1
d_call: .
cdr3_aa: CASSLTGGNYEQYF
cdr3_nt: TGCGCCAGCAGCTTGACCGGAGGGAACTACGAGCAGTACTTC

j_call: TRBJ2-7
cdr3_length: 14
clone_size: .
v_call: TRBV5-1
d_call: TRBD1
cdr3_aa: CASRSGTGSYEQYF
cdr3_nt: TGCGCCAGCAGATCCGGGACAGGGTCCTACGAGCAGTACTTC

j_call: TRBJ1-1
cdr3_length: 13
clone_size: .
v_call: TRBV6-6
d_call: .
cdr3_aa: CASTQRGGTEAFF
cdr3_nt: TGTGCCAGCACCCAGCGGGGCGGCACTGAAGCTTTCTTT

j_call: TRBJ2-5
cdr3_length: 18
clone_size: .
v_call: TRBV18
d_call: TRBD2
cdr3_aa: CASSPGLAGGPLQETQYF
cdr3_nt: TGTGCCAGCTCACCTGGACTAGCGGGAGGGCCCTTACAAGAGACCCAGTACTTC

j_call: TRBJ1-2
cdr3_length: 11
clone_size: few
v_call: TRBV14
d_call: .
cdr3_aa: CASSSFRGYTF
cdr3_nt: TGTGCCAGCTCTTCTTTCCGTGGCTACACCTTC

j_call: TRBJ1-1
cdr3_length: 16
clone_size: .
v_call: TRBV28
d_call: .
cdr3_aa: CASSSLGSEKGGEAFF
cdr3_nt: TGTGCCAGCAGTTCCCTAGGGAGCGAAAAGGGGGGTGAAGCTTTCTTT

j_call: TRBJ2-7
cdr3_length: 11
clone_size: medium-sized
v_call: TRBV5-1
d_call: .
cdr3_aa: CASSSYYEQYF
cdr3_nt: TGCGCCAGCAGCTCATACTACGAGCAGTACTTC

j_call: TRBJ1-5
cdr3_length: 15
clone_size: .
v_call: TRBV28
d_call: .
cdr3_aa: CASSSKRGGEQPQHF
cdr3_nt: TGTGCCAGCAGCTCGAAACGGGGAGGGGAACAGCCCCAGCATTTT

j_call: TRBJ1-3
cdr3_length: 15
clone_size: .
v_call: TRBV7-3
d_call: .
cdr3_aa: CASSLKPGLGNTIYF
cdr3_nt: TGTGCCAGCAGCTTGAAACCGGGGCTTGGAAACACCATATATTTT